This T cell receptor beta chain was sequenced in a study of T cell responses to AZD1222 COVID-19 vaccine. Study observations and caveats: Following two doses of AZD1222, Spike-specific TCR breadth and depth rose.

Measured with immunoSEQ multiplex PCR; TCRdb has only the in-frame clones, and not every one. Here the sample spans around 130,000 clones, roughly 86% being singletons. This CDR3 has 15 amino acids. CDR1 and CDR2 (germline): LNHDA, SQIVND (reference sequence). V shed 4 bases, J shed 4 bases, and the junction held 6 bases outside the gene matches. With regard to this clone: Its antigen is as yet unknown.

The chain carries TRBV19 and TRBJ2-1; 8 bases fit TRBD2. This sequence originates from an adult who received the AZD1222 COVID-19 vaccine. Sequenced here: peripheral blood, sampled 28 days after the second AZD1222 dose. The CDR3 loop is CASSTSGGGYNEQFF. The CDR3 region has the DNA TGTGCCAGTAGTACGAGCGGGGGAGGTTACAATGAGCAGTTCTTC.